The 5 T cell receptor beta chains presented below share a single source sample, sequenced in a study of breast tumors, draining lymph nodes, adjacent tissues. One entry per CDR3 protein results from TCRdb running MiXCR on the multiplex PCR reads. The sample shows 30,000 to 40,000 distinct CDR3 sequences, 36% of them seen only once. The sequenced sample consisted of breast tumor tissue. Source of these receptors: a female donor with breast cancer. Some clones in this sample may be carry-over from other donors' samples.

In its sample, this clonotype was seen many times. This sequence joins TRBV12-3 or TRBV12-4 and TRBJ1-2; 9 nucleotides agree with TRBD1. The CDR3 is 15 amino acids. The V gene end was trimmed by 0 bases and the J gene end by 8 bases; junction bases not matched to a gene: 7. Here the CDR3 reads CASSLAGTGSGGYTF. Here the CDR3 DNA reads TGTGCCAGCAGTTTAGCCGGGACAGGGTCTGGCGGCTACACCTTC.

The chain employs TRBV20-1 and TRBJ2-2; 11 nucleotides match TRBD1. CDR1 DFQATT and CDR2 SNEGSKA come from the germline V gene (reference sequence). The J segment lost 6 bases and the V segment lost 6 bases, leaving 9 bases of the junction unmatched. CDR3 length equals 15 residues. CDR3 sequence reads: CSAKPGTGGAGELFF. Here the CDR3 DNA reads TGCAGTGCCAAGCCCGGGACAGGGGGAGCCGGGGAGCTGTTTTTT.

This clonotype was observed at least ten times. The chain joins TRBV12-3 or TRBV12-4 to TRBJ2-7, with 10 bases fitting TRBD1. CDR3 size: 13 residues. V trimming: 6 bases; J trimming: 3 bases; junction bases outside the gene matches: 2. The CDR3 region has the DNA TGTGCCAGCAGAGGGACAGGGGTCTACGAGCAGTACTTC. Translating gives CASRGTGVYEQYF.

Concerning this clonotype: A junction boundary mismatches the germline segment, possibly from a read error. The V gene is TRBV5-6, the J gene TRBJ2-5, with 10 bases that match TRBD1. The CDR3 has 15 amino acids. In germline, CDR1 is SGHDT, CDR2 YYEEEE. CDR3 loop: CASGLPGQGRETQYF. DNA for the CDR3: TGTGCCAGCGGCTTGCCGGGACAGGGGAGAGAGACCCAGTACTTC.

The CDR3: CALSQGSNYGYTF. CDR3 in DNA: TGTGCCCTATCCCAGGGTTCTAACTATGGCTACACCTTC. The rearrangement uses TRBV10-3 and TRBJ1-2; tentatively, D is TRBD1 (5 bases). CDR3 length: 13 residues. Trimming cost V 11 bases and J 0 bases, with 13 bases left between them. Germline values: CDR1 ENHRY, CDR2 SYGVKD.